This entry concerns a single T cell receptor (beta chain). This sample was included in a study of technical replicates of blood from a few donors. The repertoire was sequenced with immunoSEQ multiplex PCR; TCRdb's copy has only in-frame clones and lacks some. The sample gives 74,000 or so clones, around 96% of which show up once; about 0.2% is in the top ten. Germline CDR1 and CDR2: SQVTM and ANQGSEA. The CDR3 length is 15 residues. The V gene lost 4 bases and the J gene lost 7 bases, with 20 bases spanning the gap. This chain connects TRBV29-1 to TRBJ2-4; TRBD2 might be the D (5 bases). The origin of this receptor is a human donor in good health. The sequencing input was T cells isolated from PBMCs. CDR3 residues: CSVAPRLAGSNIQYF. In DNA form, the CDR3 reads TGCAGCGTTGCACCTCGTCTAGCTGGTTCGAACATTCAGTACTTC.